This TCR beta chain was obtained from a study of T cells in Graves' hyperthyroidism and ophthalmopathy. It was considered stable Graves' hyperthyroidism when ophthalmopathy did not progress within 18 months. Germline V CDR1 and CDR2: SGHVS, FNYEAQ. V lost 5 bases, J lost 16 bases, and 7 bases stayed unmatched. The CDR3 spans 11 residues. What was amplified from RNA transcripts were TCR beta CDR3 regions. The study used the HTBI primer set for a first-round RT-PCR of the TCR CDR3. TCRdb passed the multiplex PCR reads through MiXCR, listing each CDR3 protein once. In the table there are hundreds of thousands of distinct CDR3 sequences, approximately 44% of which are singletons. With regard to this clonotype: Its target is not known.

Study-level points and caveats: Using 13 V-J features, a model discriminated ophthalmopathy from stable hyperthyroidism.

The J gene is TRBJ1-4, the V gene TRBV7-6; TRBD1 agrees at 7 bases. The sequenced sample was peripheral blood or thyroid tissue (not recorded which). This sequence originates from a woman aged 18-35 years with Graves' hyperthyroidism. CDR3 in amino acids: CASSPRGIWFF. The CDR3 coding sequence is TGTGCCAGCAGCCCCAGGGGGATTTGGTTTTTT.